This T cell receptor beta chain originates from a study of glioma-infiltrating T cells after dendritic cell vaccination. Sequencing used immunoSEQ multiplex PCR; TCRdb keeps in-frame clones, though not all of them. The sample consists of more than 70,000 clones, over 75% of them appearing once. Time point indicated: after dendritic cell vaccination, including at tumor progression/relapse. CDR3 size: 14 residues. CDR1 is SGHRS, CDR2 YFSETQ, per germline. V was clipped by 2 bases and J by 1 base, with 8 bases between them. The source is a human donor with glioblastoma. The source material was blood, sampled after dendritic cell vaccination. V and J are TRBV5-1 and TRBJ2-3; a weak D match, TRBD1 (5 bases). The CDR3 sequence: CASSLGARTDTQYF. The CDR3 coding sequence is TGCGCCAGCAGCTTAGGGGCTCGCACAGATACGCAGTATTTT. Full variable domain (remainder filled in from reference TRBV5-1 and TRBJ2-3): KAGVTQTPRYLIKTRGQQVTLSCSPISGHRSVSWYQQTPGQGLQFLFEYFSETQRNKGNFPGRFSGRQFSNSRSEMNVSTLELGDSALYLCASSLGARTDTQYFGPGTRLTVL.